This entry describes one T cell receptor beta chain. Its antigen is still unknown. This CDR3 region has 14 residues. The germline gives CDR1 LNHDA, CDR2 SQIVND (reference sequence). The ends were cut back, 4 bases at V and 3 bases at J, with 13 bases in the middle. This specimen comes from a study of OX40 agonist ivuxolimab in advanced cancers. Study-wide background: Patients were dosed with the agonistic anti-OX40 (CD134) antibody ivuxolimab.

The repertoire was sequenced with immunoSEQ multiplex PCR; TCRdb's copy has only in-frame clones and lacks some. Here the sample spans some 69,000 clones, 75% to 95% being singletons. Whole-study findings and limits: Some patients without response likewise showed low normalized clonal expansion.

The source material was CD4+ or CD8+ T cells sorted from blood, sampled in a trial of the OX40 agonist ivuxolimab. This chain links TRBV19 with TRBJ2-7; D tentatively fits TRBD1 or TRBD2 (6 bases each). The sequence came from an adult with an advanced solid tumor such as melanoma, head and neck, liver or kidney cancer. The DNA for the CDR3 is TGTGCCAGTAGTAGGGGGGCGGACCGCTACGAGCAGTACTTC. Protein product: CASSRGADRYEQYF. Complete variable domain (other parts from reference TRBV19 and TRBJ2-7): DGGITQSPKYLFRKEGQNVTLSCEQNLNHDAMYWYRQDPGQGLRLIYYSQIVNDFQKGDIAEGYSVSREKKESFPLTVTSAQKNPTAFYLCASSRGADRYEQYFGPGTRLTVT.